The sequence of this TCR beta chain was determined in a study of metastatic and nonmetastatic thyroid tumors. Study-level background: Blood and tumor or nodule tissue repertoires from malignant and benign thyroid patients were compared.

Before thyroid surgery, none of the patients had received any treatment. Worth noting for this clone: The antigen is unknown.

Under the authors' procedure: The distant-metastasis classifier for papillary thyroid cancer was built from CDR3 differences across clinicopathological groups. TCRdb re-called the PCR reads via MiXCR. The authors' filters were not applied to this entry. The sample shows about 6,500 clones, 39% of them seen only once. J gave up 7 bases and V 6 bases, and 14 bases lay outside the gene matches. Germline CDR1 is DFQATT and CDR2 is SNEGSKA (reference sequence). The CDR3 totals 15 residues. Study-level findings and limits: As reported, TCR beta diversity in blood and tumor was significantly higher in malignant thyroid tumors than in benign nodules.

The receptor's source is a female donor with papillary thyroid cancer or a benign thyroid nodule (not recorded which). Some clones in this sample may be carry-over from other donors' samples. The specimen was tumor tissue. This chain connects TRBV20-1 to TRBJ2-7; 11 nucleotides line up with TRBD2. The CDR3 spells CSASLNSGGAVEQYF. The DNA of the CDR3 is TGCAGTGCCTCACTAAATAGCGGGGGGGCAGTTGAGCAGTACTTC.